This T cell receptor beta chain was recorded in a study of blood T cell repertoires in COVID-19. The assay was immunoSEQ multiplex PCR, and TCRdb's table has in-frame clones only and misses some. This table has just over 300,000 clones, approximately 85% appearing once. From germline, CDR1 is SGHRS and CDR2 YFSETQ. This CDR3 region has 14 residues. Trimming left V 4 bases short and J 4 bases short, with 12 bases between. The specimen was PBMCs or T cells enriched from blood (not recorded which). The rearrangement joins TRBV5-1 to TRBJ1-3; the D gene is possibly TRBD1 (5 bases). The receptor was derived from a man aged 25 to 45 who had recovered from COVID-19. DNA for the CDR3: TGCGCCAGCAGCCCCACTACAGGCGGAAACACCATATATTTT. This sequence encodes CASSPTTGGNTIYF.